Listed below are T cell receptor beta chains from one sample, sequenced in a study of blood T cells in healthy people across ages. TCRdb ran MiXCR on the 5' RACE reads and lists one entry per CDR3 protein. The data hold over a million distinct CDR3 sequences, with about 45% observed a single time. Sequences were obtained from blood. These receptors all come from a woman between 18 and 29 years old in good health. CDR3s include the opening cysteine and the closing phenylalanine or tryptophan. D genes are given only for firm matches. Expanded clones are given a class, and other clones once, few, many or no size at all.

>TRBJ1-4|.|.|TRBV5-1
CASSLGVSRATNEKLFF
TGCGCCAGCAGCTTGGGAGTCAGCCGTGCGACTAATGAAAAACTGTTTTTT
>TRBJ2-5|TRBD1|.|TRBV12-3/TRBV12-4
CASSSGDRDPETQYF
TGTGCCAGCAGTTCGGGGGACAGGGACCCAGAGACCCAGTACTTC
>TRBJ1-2|.|.|TRBV7-2
CASSDPRTVYGYTF
TGTGCCAGCAGCGATCCAAGGACGGTCTATGGCTACACCTTC
>TRBJ1-6|.|.|TRBV28
CASSFRSIGYNSPLHF
TGTGCCAGCAGTTTTCGGTCGATCGGGTATAATTCACCCCTCCACTTT
>TRBJ1-1|.|.|TRBV19
CASSIGTVRTEAFF
TGTGCCAGTAGTATAGGTACTGTGAGGACTGAAGCTTTCTTT
>TRBJ1-1|.|few|TRBV20-1
CSAREEYTEAFF
TGCAGTGCTAGAGAGGAGTACACTGAAGCTTTCTTT
>TRBJ2-2|.|.|TRBV12-3/TRBV12-4
CASNPRAANTGELFF
TGTGCCAGCAATCCCAGGGCGGCGAACACCGGGGAGCTGTTTTTT
>TRBJ2-5|.|.|TRBV10-3
CAISEGPHEETQYF
TGTGCCATCAGTGAGGGACCACACGAAGAGACCCAGTACTTC
>TRBJ2-3|TRBD2|few|TRBV12-3/TRBV12-4
CASSWTSGGTDTQYF
TGTGCCAGCAGTTGGACTAGCGGAGGCACAGATACGCAGTATTTT
>TRBJ1-2|.|few|TRBV6-5
CASSYSAGKRSRGYTF
TGTGCCAGCAGTTACTCAGCGGGGAAAAGGTCTCGAGGCTACACCTTC
>TRBJ2-1|TRBD2|.|TRBV2
CASMLTSGYNEQFF
TGTGCCAGCATGTTGACTAGCGGTTACAATGAGCAGTTCTTC
>TRBJ2-3|.|.|TRBV4-1
CASSPTGRLATSTDTQYF
TGCGCCAGCAGCCCCACAGGCCGGTTAGCTACTAGCACAGATACGCAGTACTTT
>TRBJ2-7|.|.|TRBV6-2/TRBV6-3
CASSHPLWRASSSYEQYF
TGTGCCAGCAGCCACCCCCTTTGGCGGGCATCGAGCTCCTACGAGCAGTACTTC
>TRBJ1-2|.|.|TRBV7-9
CASSTSDSLYYGYTF
TGTGCCAGCAGCACGTCGGACAGTCTCTACTATGGCTACACCTTC
>TRBJ2-7|.|.|TRBV13
CASSLGGWAAPPYEQYF
TGTGCCAGCAGCTTAGGGGGGTGGGCGGCTCCCCCCTACGAGCAGTACTTC
>TRBJ1-1|.|.|TRBV4-2
CASSQSFGGTEAFF
TGTGCCAGCAGCCAGTCCTTCGGCGGCACTGAAGCTTTCTTT
>TRBJ2-1|.|few|TRBV7-2
CASSLELAKQFF
TGTGCCAGCAGCTTAGAGCTAGCGAAGCAGTTCTTC
>TRBJ2-5|.|.|TRBV24-1
CATSGRTAGAYNEQYF
TGTGCCACCAGTGGTAGGACAGCCGGCGCATACAATGAGCAGTACTTC
>TRBJ1-2|.|.|TRBV29-1
CSVEVAGVRYGYTF
TGCAGCGTTGAAGTAGCAGGGGTGCGCTATGGCTACACCTTC
>TRBJ2-5|.|.|TRBV14
CASSQGRGAYGETQYF
TGTGCCAGCAGCCAAGGGCGGGGCGCCTACGGTGAGACCCAGTACTTC
>TRBJ2-1|TRBD2|.|TRBV28
CASNPSGGRYNEQFF
TGTGCCAGCAACCCCTCGGGGGGAAGGTACAATGAGCAGTTCTTC
>TRBJ1-6|.|.|TRBV28
CASSSGGGGFGNSPLHF
TGTGCCAGCAGCTCCGGTGGGGGAGGTTTCGGTAATTCACCCCTCCACTTT
>TRBJ2-3|TRBD2|.|TRBV20-1
CSAKLAGGSDTQYF
TGCAGTGCTAAGTTAGCGGGGGGCTCAGATACGCAGTATTTT
>TRBJ2-5|.|many|TRBV18
CASSPRGQETQYF
TGTGCCAGCAGCCCCCGCGGACAAGAGACCCAGTACTTC
>TRBJ2-1|TRBD1|many|TRBV20-1
CSARGTQGDYNEQFF
TGCAGTGCTAGAGGTACCCAGGGGGACTACAATGAGCAGTTCTTC
>TRBJ2-5|.|.|TRBV13
CASSHRTVPEQETQYF
TGTGCCAGCAGCCACCGGACAGTACCCGAACAAGAGACCCAGTACTTC
>TRBJ1-6|.|.|TRBV20-1
CSARDRGAEGKSPLHF
TGCAGTGCTAGAGATCGGGGGGCAGAGGGCAAATCACCCCTCCACTTT
>TRBJ1-2|.|.|TRBV7-2
CASSLEEFYGYTF
TGTGCCAGCAGCTTAGAAGAGTTCTATGGCTACACCTTC